The T cell receptor beta chain described here comes from a study of Ad26.COV2.S vaccination and SARS-CoV-2 variants. Overall study: Donor got 5x10^10 or 1x10^11 viral particles of Ad26.COV2.S. Study observations and caveats: Spike-specific responses of CD8+ and CD4+ T cells were reported to display substantial breadth after vaccination. Quantification of TCR breadth and depth may have yielded underestimates of total T cell responses.

Measured with immunoSEQ multiplex PCR; TCRdb has only the in-frame clones, and not every one. The sample contains more than 300,000 clones, around 83% of which appear only once. This clone has more than one count but fewer than ten. Its antigen is unidentified. Documented treatment: approximately 18 received Ad26.COV2.S at low or high dose, single or two shots; 5 received placebo; per-sample allocation not given. The samples were gathered on day 63 after the first injection of vaccine or placebo. The CDR3 sequence is 14 residues long. CDR1 is KGHSH, CDR2 LQKENI, per germline. Trimming removed 0 bases at V and 4 bases at J, with 9 bases between.

The V gene is TRBV18, the J gene TRBJ1-2; maybe TRBD1 (6 bases). The source is a person between 18 and 59 years old who received the Ad26.COV2.S COVID-19 vaccine or a placebo. Sequencing was performed on peripheral blood, taken in a trial of Ad26.COV2.S vaccine versus placebo. CDR3 bases: TGTGCCAGCTCACCACCGGCAGGGGTCTATGGCTACACCTTC. Amino acid sequence: CASSPPAGVYGYTF.